This T cell receptor beta chain came from a study of T cell responses to AZD1222 COVID-19 vaccine. Looking at the study overall: Combined were second doses at about 4 or about 12 weeks. Findings of the study overall: Across spike, vaccine-associated CD4 TCRs were found, dominant at 160-218 and 743-854. Every sample of the repertoires postdated the peak T cell response. Only six or seven AZD1222 recipients were seropositive at baseline.

V was shortened by 1 base and J by 7 bases, with 3 bases between the two germline ends. This CDR3 has 11 residues. The V gene's germline CDR1 is SGHNT and CDR2 YYREEE (reference sequence). Method: immunoSEQ multiplex PCR; TCRdb's copy keeps in-frame clones and lacks some. The data hold around 140,000 clones, with roughly 91% observed a single time. With regard to this clone: Its antigen remains unknown.

This specimen consisted of peripheral blood, obtained on day 0 of AZD1222 vaccination. The receptor's source is an adult in good health. The V and J genes are TRBV5-4 and TRBJ2-1; D gene uncertain. In DNA, the CDR3 is TGTGCCAGCAGCTTGCAAAATGAGCAGTTCTTC. Protein sequence: CASSLQNEQFF.